The rows below give T cell receptor beta chains drawn from one sample of a study of graft-versus-host responses after intestinal transplantation. Repertoires were generated with immunoSEQ multiplex PCR, while TCRdb's copy carries only in-frame clones and drops some. The sample includes about 10,000 clones, 90% to 95% seen only once; the top ten take more than 15%. The source material was bone marrow, sampled roughly 500 days after intestinal transplantation. The source is a human patient who received an intestinal transplant, so some T cells may come from the graft donor. Both conserved end residues are part of each CDR3. The D gene is left open where the match is weak. Expanded clones are given a class, and other clones once, few, many or no size at all.

clone size	V gene	J gene	D gene	CDR3 DNA	CDR3 protein
.	TRBV11-2	TRBJ2-3	.	TGTGCCAGCAGCTTAGACAGGAATCCAACAGATACGCAGTATTTT	CASSLDRNPTDTQYF
.	TRBV5-5	TRBJ1-1	.	TGTGCCAGCAGCTTATGGGACGGCACTGAAGCTTTCTTT	CASSLWDGTEAFF
.	TRBV9	TRBJ2-3	TRBD2	TGTGCCAGCAGCGAAGCGGGGCCTTCGGATACGCAGTATTTT	CASSEAGPSDTQYF
few	TRBV7-2	TRBJ2-7	TRBD1	TGTGCCAGCAGCGACGGACAGGGTTGGTACGAGCAGTACTTC	CASSDGQGWYEQYF
.	TRBV28	TRBJ2-2	.	TGTGCCAGCAGTTCCACCGGGACACAGAACACCGGGGAGCTGTTTTTT	CASSSTGTQNTGELFF
.	TRBV4-3	TRBJ2-2	TRBD1	TGCGCCAGCAGCCAAGATGGTTGGACAGGGGGCGAAGTCGGGGAGCTGTTTTTT	CASSQDGWTGGEVGELFF
.	TRBV19	TRBJ2-7	.	TGTGCCAGTAGTATAGAAGGCAGTACCTACGAGCAGTACTTC	CASSIEGSTYEQYF
.	TRBV5-1	TRBJ2-3	.	TGCGCCAGCAGCTTGGGGCCAGGGACGGATACGCAGTATTTT	CASSLGPGTDTQYF
.	TRBV7-2	TRBJ2-7	.	TGTGCCAGCAGCTTAGCGCTACGTGCCGAGCAGTACTTC	CASSLALRAEQYF
.	TRBV10-3	TRBJ2-1	.	TGTGCCATCAGTGAGTCGGGTGAGCAGTTCTTC	CAISESGEQFF
once	TRBV6-1	TRBJ1-1	.	TGTGCCAGCAGTACTACAGGGAACACTGAAGCTTTCTTT	CASSTTGNTEAFF
.	TRBV13	TRBJ2-7	.	TGTGCCAGCAGCTTATTTCGGGGCACGGCCTACGAGCAGTACTTC	CASSLFRGTAYEQYF
.	TRBV5-1	TRBJ2-7	TRBD1	TGCGCCAGCAGCTGGGAAACAGGGGGTCCCTACGAGCAGTACTTC	CASSWETGGPYEQYF
once	TRBV7-8	TRBJ2-1	.	TGTGCCAGCAGCTTAATGGGACTGGGGTCCTACAATGAGCAGTTCTTC	CASSLMGLGSYNEQFF
.	TRBV27	TRBJ2-2	.	TGTGCCAGCAGTTACGGACAGACCGGGGAGCTGTTTTTT	CASSYGQTGELFF
once	TRBV28	TRBJ1-6	TRBD1	TGTGCCAGCAGTTTAGAGACAGGGGGATGGTCACCCCTCCACTTT	CASSLETGGWSPLHF
.	TRBV5-4	TRBJ2-7	TRBD2	TGTGCCAGCAGCTTAGGCTCTAGCGGGGGGACCTACGAGCAGTACTTC	CASSLGSSGGTYEQYF
few	TRBV18	TRBJ2-3	TRBD1	TGTGCCAGCTCACCCAGGACAGGGAACACAGATACGCAGTATTTT	CASSPRTGNTDTQYF
.	TRBV5-6	TRBJ1-1	.	TGTGCCAGCACCCGCCCAGTGGACACTGAAGCTTTCTTT	CASTRPVDTEAFF
.	TRBV18	TRBJ1-5	TRBD1	TGTGCCAGCTCACCGGGACAGGGGAGTCAGCCCCAGCATTTT	CASSPGQGSQPQHF
.	TRBV28	TRBJ2-1	.	TGTGCCAGCAGTTTAGGGACCTACAATGAGCAGTTCTTC	CASSLGTYNEQFF
.	TRBV10-3	TRBJ2-5	TRBD2	TGTGCCATCAAGGGTTCGCGGGAGGGCCGCCAAGAGACCCAGTACTTC	CAIKGSREGRQETQYF
.	TRBV5-4	TRBJ2-1	TRBD2	TGTGCCAGCAGCAGCGGGAGAACCTACAATGAGCAGTTCTTC	CASSSGRTYNEQFF